The sequence of this T cell receptor beta chain was determined in a study of T-cell reconstitution after alpha-beta-depleted transplantation in children. Study-wide results and caveats: High day-60 TCRbeta diversity in some patients came from surviving recipient T cells and thymic progenitors. One year after transplant, T-cell counts and diversity came mostly from newly produced T cells. Reportedly, alpha-beta T cells present about two months post-transplant originated from several hundred expanded clones of graft origin.

About this clonotype: Antigen specificity is unknown.

Unique molecular identifiers were incorporated when the TCRbeta library was constructed. One entry per CDR3 protein results from TCRdb running MiXCR on the PCR reads. The table includes approximately 130,000 distinct CDR3 sequences, roughly 10% detected once. Losses at the gene ends were 0 bases for V and 0 bases for J; bases not matched to a gene: 11. This CDR3 region has 19 residues. Germline lookup yields CDR1 LNHNV and CDR2 YYDKDF (reference sequence). Source: PBMCs, mostly from graft donor cells, taken 180 days after TCRalphabeta/CD19-depleted stem cell transplant. The chain employs TRBV15 and TRBJ2-5; TRBD2 matches 9 bases. This receptor was obtained from a girl less than two years old who had a stem cell transplant for combined immunodeficiency, so the T cells may come from the graft donor. The CDR3 reads CATSREARLAARDQETQYF. DNA of the CDR3: TGTGCCACCAGCAGAGAGGCCCGACTAGCGGCGAGGGACCAAGAGACCCAGTACTTC.